Shown below are 21 T cell receptor beta chains from a single sample sequenced in a study of blood T cell repertoires in COVID-19. Data came from immunoSEQ multiplex PCR; TCRdb stores just in-frame clones and leaves some out. This table holds about 300,000 clones, approximately 85% found once. Sequencing used peripheral blood. The receptors here all came from a woman in her 50s with acute or convalescent COVID-19.

The chain is built from TRBV29-1 and TRBJ2-1; no definite D call. V shed 4 bases and J shed 0 bases, with 7 bases lying between them. Looked up from germline, CDR1 is SQVTM and CDR2 is ANQGSEA. The CDR3 contains 13 residues. The CDR3 DNA follows: TGCAGCGTTGGAAAGAGCTCCTACAATGAGCAGTTCTTC. Its protein is CSVGKSSYNEQFF.

This clone turned up a few times. CDR3 residues: CATSPGGSGSYNEQFF. In DNA, the CDR3 is TGTGCCACTTCGCCGGGTGGTAGCGGGAGTTACAATGAGCAGTTCTTC. This chain joins TRBV28 and TRBJ2-1, with 9 bases fitting TRBD2. Trimming took 10 bases from V and 4 from J; bases not matched to a gene: 14. CDR3 length equals 16 residues. Germline V gene lookup returns CDR1 MDHEN and CDR2 SYDVKM.

V gene TRBV5-1 combines with J gene TRBJ1-3, with D hard to call. Trimming pared 5 bases from V and 1 base from J, leaving 13 bases between. Per the germline V gene, CDR1 is SGHRS and CDR2 is YFSETQ. This CDR3 is 15 amino acids long. CDR3 in amino acids: CASRRSGGSGNTIYF. The CDR3 nucleotides are TGCGCCAGCAGAAGGAGTGGAGGGTCTGGAAACACCATATATTTT.

The genes are TRBV6-5 and TRBJ2-7, with 9 bases fitting TRBD2. The CDR3 has 13 residues. Losses at the gene ends were 8 bases for V and 3 bases for J; bases not matched to a gene: 5. Germline-derived CDR1 and CDR2 are MNHEY and SVGAGI. CDR3 DNA: TGTGCCAGCCGAACTAGCGGGTACTACGAGCAGTACTTC. It yields the protein CASRTSGYYEQYF.

The chain recombines TRBV19 with TRBJ2-7, with TRBD2 identical over 10 bases. This CDR3 spans 15 amino acids. The germline V gene encodes CDR1 LNHDA and CDR2 SQIVND (reference sequence). The V gene end was trimmed by 3 bases and the J gene end by 2 bases; junction bases not matched to a gene: 4. This CDR3 reads CASSIALAGTYEQYF. The CDR3 bases are TGTGCCAGTAGTATTGCACTAGCGGGGACCTACGAGCAGTACTTC.

This chain uses TRBV5-8 with TRBJ1-1; a possible D gene is TRBD1 (6 bases). CDR3 length: 14 amino acids. V dropped 4 bases and J dropped 0 bases, with 10 bases sitting between them. CDR1 is SGHTS, CDR2 YDEGEE, per germline. This CDR3 is CASSRNRVNTEAFF. Written as DNA, the CDR3 is TGTGCCAGCAGCAGAAACAGGGTGAACACTGAAGCTTTCTTT.

The gene calls are TRBV7-9 and TRBJ1-6; D is uncertain. The CDR3 sequence is 15 residues long. Germline lookup yields CDR1 SEHNR and CDR2 FQNEAQ (reference sequence). V was trimmed by 3 bases and J by 3 bases, leaving 9 bases between them. The CDR3 here is CASSFGSYYNSPLHF. CDR3 DNA: TGTGCCAGCAGCTTCGGTTCGTACTATAATTCACCCCTCCACTTT.

This chain links TRBV9 with TRBJ2-3, with 7 bases aligning to TRBD2. The CDR3 runs 14 residues. The junction had 5 bases not matched to a gene; V was cut back by 3 bases and J by 4 bases. In germline, CDR1 is SGDLS, CDR2 YYNGEE. In DNA form, the CDR3 reads TGTGCCAGCAGCGCCCGGGACTACCCAGATACGCAGTATTTT. Its translation is CASSARDYPDTQYF.

The V call is TRBV24-1, the J call TRBJ2-5, with 9 bases lining up with TRBD1. Losses at the gene ends were 3 bases for V and 5 bases for J; bases not matched to a gene: 9. Germline assignment: CDR1 KGHDR and CDR2 SFDVKD. This CDR3 region has 16 residues. The CDR3 bases are TGTGCCACCAGTGATCCCACACAGGGGGCGGCGGAGACCCAGTACTTC. Protein product: CATSDPTQGAAETQYF.

This chain uses TRBV18 with TRBJ1-5; TRBD1 aligns across 9 bases. V lost 4 bases and J lost 1; bases outside the gene matches: 2. This CDR3 is 15 amino acids long. Germline loops: CDR1 KGHSH, CDR2 LQKENI. The CDR3 nucleotides read TGTGCCAGCTCACAACAGGGGGCCAGCAATCAGCCCCAGCATTTT. As protein: CASSQQGASNQPQHF. The complete variable domain, with remaining parts taken from reference TRBV18 and TRBJ1-5, reads NAGVMQNPRHLVRRRGQEARLRCSPMKGHSHVYWYRQLPEEGLKFMVYLQKENIIDESGMPKERFSAEFPKEGPSILRIQQVVRGDSAAYFCASSQQGASNQPQHFGDGTRLSIL.

The rearrangement joins TRBV5-6 to TRBJ2-1, with 8 nucleotides matching TRBD1. CDR1 is SGHDT and CDR2 is YYEEEE in the germline V gene. Trimming removed 0 bases from V and 8 bases from J; junction bases left unmatched: 4. This CDR3 comprises 14 residues. CDR3 in DNA: TGTGCCAGCAGCTTGGGACAGGGGTGGCATGAGCAGTTCTTC. Amino acids: CASSLGQGWHEQFF.

The chain has TRBV20-1 and TRBJ2-5; no clear D gene. CDR3 size: 10 residues. Trimming took 5 bases from V and 3 from J, leaving 4 bases between them. The germline CDR1 and CDR2 sequences are DFQATT and SNEGSKA (reference sequence). The CDR3 bases are TGCAGTGCTCCAAAAGAGACCCAGTACTTC. Its protein product is CSAPKETQYF.

This clone was seen only once. The chain joins TRBV20-1 to TRBJ1-1; D is unresolved. The CDR3 is 11 amino acids. Germline V gene data show CDR1 as DFQATT and CDR2 as SNEGSKA (reference sequence). CDR3 in amino acids: CRTNTNTEAFF. CDR3 nucleotide sequence: TGCAGGACTAACACGAACACTGAAGCTTTCTTT.

This clone turned up a few times. The chain uses TRBV5-6 and TRBJ1-1, with TRBD1 matching 9 bases. CDR1 SGHDT and CDR2 YYEEEE come from the germline V gene. V lost 3 bases to trimming and J lost 1 base; unmatched junction nucleotides: 4. CDR3 length equals 15 residues. The CDR3 loop is CASSSPGQGNTEAFF. CDR3 DNA sequence: TGTGCCAGCAGCTCGCCGGGACAGGGGAACACTGAAGCTTTCTTT.

V usage is TRBV5-4 and J usage is TRBJ2-7; 10 bases align to TRBD2. CDR1 is SGHNT and CDR2 is YYREEE in the germline V gene (reference sequence). With V trimmed by 3 bases and J by 3 bases, 9 bases remained unmatched. The CDR3 consists of 16 residues. The CDR3 DNA reads as TGTGCCAGCAGCTCCTCAGCGGGAGGGATCAACTACGAGCAGTACTTC. Its protein is CASSSSAGGINYEQYF.

This clone came up a few times. The chain joins TRBV5-6 to TRBJ1-5, with 7 bases fitting TRBD1. Germline V gene sequence: CDR1 SGHDT, CDR2 YYEEEE. This CDR3 is 17 amino acids long. With 2 bases clipped from V and 4 bases from J, the junction kept 12 bases outside the gene matches. The CDR3 is CASSLSGAPQGNQPQHF. CDR3 DNA sequence: TGTGCCAGCAGCTTATCGGGGGCGCCACAGGGGAATCAGCCCCAGCATTTT.

The chain combines TRBV14 with TRBJ2-7; 7 bases match TRBD2. The V gene end was trimmed by 4 bases and the J gene end by 2 bases; junction bases not matched to a gene: 8. Germline CDR1 and CDR2: SGHDN and FVKESK. CDR3 length: 15 amino acids. The CDR3 DNA is TGTGCCAGCAGCCCATATAGCGGGTTGACCTACGAGCAGTACTTC. Protein sequence: CASSPYSGLTYEQYF.

The chain is built from TRBV6-2 or TRBV6-3 and TRBJ2-1, with unresolved D. The V and J ends lost 4 bases and 5 bases respectively, with 6 bases between them. Germline V gene lookup returns CDR1 MNHEY and CDR2 SVGEGT. The CDR3 has 12 residues. The CDR3 DNA reads as TGTGCCAGCAGTTTCCGGGACAATGAGCAGTTCTTC. Protein: CASSFRDNEQFF.

The J gene is TRBJ1-6, the V gene TRBV27, with 7 nucleotides matching TRBD1. The CDR3 covers 11 residues. CDR1 is MNHEY and CDR2 is SMNVEV in the germline V gene (reference sequence). The V and J ends lost 8 bases and 14 bases, in that order; junction bases with no gene match: 6. As DNA, the CDR3 is TGTGCCAGCCAGGCCAGGGGGGCCCTCCACTTT. It yields the protein CASQARGALHF.

The gene calls are TRBV11-2 and TRBJ2-7; TRBD2 matches 9 bases. CDR3 length equals 15 residues. With V trimmed by 5 bases and J by 2 bases, 7 bases remained unmatched. Germline-derived CDR1 and CDR2 are SGHAT and FQNNGV. CDR3 residues: CASSAGLAPTYEQYF. The DNA for the CDR3 is TGTGCCAGCAGCGCCGGACTAGCGCCCACCTACGAGCAGTACTTC. The variable domain in full, completed from reference TRBV11-2 and TRBJ2-7, reads EAGVAQSPRYKIIEKRQSVAFWCNPISGHATLYWYQQILGQGPKLLIQFQNNGVVDDSQLPKDRFSAERLKGVDSTLKIQPAKLEDSAVYLCASSAGLAPTYEQYFGPGTRLTVT.

J is TRBJ1-2 and V is TRBV5-1; 11 nucleotides agree with TRBD1. This CDR3 is built from 14 residues. Germline V gives CDR1 SGHRS, CDR2 YFSETQ. The CDR3 reads CASGQGAVGYGYTF. The CDR3 DNA sequence: TGCGCAAGCGGACAGGGGGCGGTGGGCTATGGCTACACCTTC.